This T cell receptor beta chain was recovered during a study of T cells in tumors after PD-1 blockade. Study summary: Daily vismodegib 150 mg continued in a subset of anti-PD-1-treated patients. Blood samples averaged roughly 110,000 templates (range 24,679-257,772) and under 40,000 unique clonotypes.

Assay used: immunoSEQ multiplex PCR; TCRdb lists only in-frame clones, some missing. The sample consists of 4,500 to 7,000 clones, approximately 78% of them appearing once. Here the sequenced sample was PBMCs, taken after anti-PD-1 therapy. The source of this sequence is a human donor with advanced basal cell or squamous cell carcinoma (not recorded which).

CDR3 DNA sequence: TGCGCCAGCAGCTCCGGGACAGGGATAGATCAGCCCCAGCATTTT. Amino acids: CASSSGTGIDQPQHF. The V and J genes are TRBV5-1 and TRBJ1-5; 9 bases are a match to TRBD1. The CDR3 runs to 15 residues. Germline CDR1 is SGHRS and CDR2 is YFSETQ. V trimming: 3 bases; J trimming: 5 bases; junction bases outside the gene matches: 6.